These 24 T cell receptor beta chains came from one sample sequenced in a study of T cells in Graves' hyperthyroidism and ophthalmopathy. Amplification of TCR beta CDR3 regions was performed using RNA transcripts as template. An initial round of RT-PCR targeting the TCR CDR3 relied on the HTBI primer set. TCRdb passed the multiplex PCR reads through MiXCR, listing each CDR3 protein once. The table shows under 30,000 distinct CDR3 sequences, with 45% to 55% occurring only once. The sample comprised blood. The receptor set was obtained from a woman aged 40 to 49 with Graves' hyperthyroidism that later progressed to Graves' ophthalmopathy.

This clonotype was recorded once. The chain has TRBV7-3 and TRBJ2-1; 15 nucleotides match TRBD2. The CDR3 is made up of 23 amino acids. V shed 5 bases, J shed 8 bases, and the junction held 28 bases outside the gene matches. Germline V lookup: CDR1 SGHTA, CDR2 FQGTGA. The CDR3 spells CASSARQDTSGTSGRRFLDEQFF. CDR3 sequence (DNA): TGTGCCAGCAGCGCCAGACAGGACACCTCTGGGACTAGCGGGAGGAGGTTTCTGGATGAGCAGTTCTTC.

This clonotype was recorded many times. This chain links TRBV5-1 with TRBJ2-1; TRBD1 is a possible D gene (6 bases). Trimming removed 6 bases at V and 6 bases at J, with 19 bases between. The CDR3 has 15 residues. From germline, CDR1 is SGHRS and CDR2 YFSETQ. The CDR3 protein is CASTEVGARGNEQFF. The CDR3 region has the DNA TGCGCCAGCACGGAGGTGGGGGCCCGGGGCAATGAGCAGTTCTTC.

The table lists this clonotype with many counts. With a much larger clone just one base away, this may be a read error. V and J are TRBV29-1 and TRBJ2-1; 11 bases match TRBD2. Trimming removed 7 bases from V and 7 bases from J; junction bases left unmatched: 9. CDR3 length equals 14 residues. The V gene's germline CDR1 is SQVTM and CDR2 ANQGSEA. The CDR3 DNA reads TGCAGCGCATGGGGGGCTAGCGGGAGGAATGAGCAGTTCTTC. It encodes CSAWGASGRNEQFF.

This clonotype was picked up many times. The CDR3, as DNA: TGTGCCATCGACCAGAATAATGAGCAGTTCTTC. Translation gives CAIDQNNEQFF. The gene calls are TRBV10-3 and TRBJ2-1, with no clear D. V was cut by 8 bases and J by 7 bases, with 9 bases left in between. CDR1 is ENHRY and CDR2 is SYGVKD in the germline V gene. This CDR3 contains 11 residues.

The J gene is TRBJ2-7, the V gene TRBV6-6, with 10 bases that match TRBD2. The CDR3 covers 14 residues. J lost 4 bases, V lost 6 bases, and 6 bases had no gene match. Germline loops: CDR1 MNHNY, CDR2 SVGAGI (reference sequence). CDR3 protein: CASRQAGGLYEQYF. The CDR3 DNA follows: TGTGCCAGCAGGCAAGCGGGAGGGCTGTACGAGCAGTACTTC.

Regarding this clonotype: Because the CDR3 is missing its conserved closing phenylalanine or tryptophan, this is likely a read error. No DNA is shown, since the ends of the CDR3 on it are uncertain; the CDR3 is the one TCRdb lists. This chain links TRBV9 with TRBJ2-1; TRBD1 is the table's D call and was not checked against the DNA. Germline V gene data show CDR1 as SGDLS and CDR2 as YYNGEE. The CDR3 spans 11 residues, counting both ends. CDR3 residues: CASSEGGEQCL.

This clonotype ranks as medium-sized (0.01 to 0.1%). The CDR3 DNA sequence: TGCAGTGCTAGAGCCTGGGACAGGGGATCGGCAGATACGCAGTATTTT. Amino acids: CSARAWDRGSADTQYF. V is TRBV20-1 and J is TRBJ2-3; TRBD1 agrees at 10 bases. This CDR3 region has 16 residues. The trim removed 1 base at V and 4 bases at J, leaving 8 bases unmatched. Germline lookup yields CDR1 DFQATT and CDR2 SNEGSKA (reference sequence).

This clonotype is labeled as medium-sized. The J gene is TRBJ1-4, the V gene TRBV15; 9 nucleotides line up with TRBD1. This CDR3 region has 16 residues. Unmatched junction bases numbered 6, after V lost 0 bases and J lost 7 bases. Looked up from germline, CDR1 is LNHNV and CDR2 is YYDKDF (reference sequence). Here the CDR3 reads CATSRDATGGPEKLFF. The CDR3 bases are TGTGCCACCAGCAGAGATGCGACAGGGGGTCCTGAAAAACTGTTTTTT. The full variable domain, rest sourced from reference TRBV15 and TRBJ1-4, is DAMVIQNPRYQVTQFGKPVTLSCSQTLNHNVMYWYQQKSSQAPKLLFHYYDKDFNNEADTPDNFQSRRPNTSFCFLDIRSPGLGDTAMYLCATSRDATGGPEKLFFGSGTQLSVL.

The table lists this clonotype with many counts. The rearrangement links TRBV27 to TRBJ1-5, with D possibly being TRBD1 (5 bases). Germline CDR1 MNHEY, CDR2 SMNVEV (reference sequence). Trimming removed 4 bases from V and 7 bases from J, with 14 bases in between. CDR3 size: 14 residues. The chain's CDR3 is CASSCRDGLQPQHF. The CDR3 DNA reads as TGTGCCAGCAGTTGCCGGGACGGATTACAGCCCCAGCATTTT.

V and J are TRBV7-9 and TRBJ2-7; D is unresolved. Germline values: CDR1 SEHNR, CDR2 FQNEAQ (reference sequence). This CDR3 spans 12 amino acids. V was shortened by 3 bases and J by 6 bases, with 9 bases between the two germline ends. The CDR3 region is CASSFLTGEQYF. In DNA, the CDR3 is TGTGCCAGCAGCTTCCTTACGGGCGAGCAGTACTTC.

The CDR3 coding sequence is TGTGCCAGCAGCTTAGTCTTGGATGAGCAGTTCTTC. This sequence encodes CASSLVLDEQFF. This rearrangement joins TRBV7-6 to TRBJ2-1; no clear D. The germline gives CDR1 SGHVS, CDR2 FNYEAQ. The V end lost 1 base, the J end lost 8 bases, and 6 bases lay between the germline ends. This CDR3 contains 12 residues.

The chain uses TRBV20-1 and TRBJ2-1; D possibly matches TRBD1 or TRBD2 (7 bases each). Germline V lookup: CDR1 DFQATT, CDR2 SNEGSKA (reference sequence). The CDR3 loop spans 15 amino acids. V was pared by 6 bases and J by 6 bases, with 21 bases between. In DNA form, the CDR3 reads TGCAGTGCAGGGCAAAGCGGGACAGCCGGCAATGAGCAGTTCTTC. Amino acid sequence: CSAGQSGTAGNEQFF.

The table lists this clonotype with many counts. The chain is built from TRBV6-4 and TRBJ2-2, with a possible D match to TRBD1 (6 bases). The CDR3 is 15 amino acids. Looked up from germline, CDR1 is MRHNA and CDR2 is SNTAGT. Deletions cut 2 bases from V and 5 bases from J, with 12 bases between. The CDR3 region has the DNA TGTGCCAGCAGTGACAGAGCAGGGGAGACCGGGGAGCTGTTTTTT. Protein: CASSDRAGETGELFF.

The chain carries TRBV20-1 and TRBJ2-7; 14 nucleotides align to TRBD2. With 3 bases clipped from V and 0 bases from J, the junction kept 1 base outside the gene matches. Germline CDR1 reads DFQATT; CDR2 reads SNEGSKA (reference sequence). The CDR3 is 15 residues long. The CDR3 nucleotides are TGCAGTGCTAGGGGGACTAGCGGGAGCTCCTACGAGCAGTACTTC. Its protein is CSARGTSGSSYEQYF.

This sequence joins TRBV29-1 and TRBJ2-4; D call uncertain. The CDR3 is 11 residues long. V was cut by 2 bases and J by 6 bases, with 5 bases left in between. The germline V gene has CDR1 SQVTM and CDR2 ANQGSEA. The CDR3 region is CSVELGNIQYF. The CDR3, as DNA: TGCAGCGTTGAATTGGGAAACATTCAGTACTTC. The full variable domain, completed using reference TRBV29-1 and TRBJ2-4, is SAVISQKPSRDICQRGTSLTIQCQVDSQVTMMFWYRQQPGQSLTLIATANQGSEATYESGFVIDKFPISRPNLTFSTLTVSNMSPEDSSIYLCSVELGNIQYFGAGTRLSVL.

This CDR3 reads CASRTGTSGEQYV. DNA for the CDR3: TGTGCCAGCAGAACCGGGACTAGCGGCGAGCAGTACGTC. The chain combines TRBV5-4 with TRBJ2-7; 11 bases are shared with TRBD2. The V gene end was trimmed by 5 bases and the J gene end by 6 bases; junction bases not matched to a gene: 4. CDR1 SGHNT and CDR2 YYREEE come from the germline V gene (reference sequence). CDR3 length equals 13 residues.

This clonotype was counted a few times. This chain joins TRBV20-1 and TRBJ2-3, with 11 bases lining up with TRBD2. Per germline, CDR1 DFQATT and CDR2 SNEGSKA (reference sequence). The V gene end was trimmed by 3 bases and the J gene end by 3 bases; junction bases not matched to a gene: 2. The CDR3 length is 14 residues. This chain's CDR3 is CSASASGRTDTQYF. In DNA, the CDR3 is TGCAGTGCTAGCGCTAGCGGGAGGACAGATACGCAGTATTTT.

This clonotype was counted at least ten times. The chain employs TRBV27 and TRBJ1-2; 9 positions agree with TRBD1. With V trimmed by 5 bases and J by 5 bases, 12 bases remained unmatched. Germline lookup yields CDR1 MNHEY and CDR2 SMNVEV (reference sequence). This CDR3 is 16 amino acids long. DNA of the CDR3: TGTGCCAGCAGTCCCCAGACAGGGGGGGAACGTTATGGCTACACCTTC. This gives the protein CASSPQTGGERYGYTF.

This sequence joins TRBV25-1 and TRBJ1-1; 9 bases are a match to TRBD1. CDR1 MGHDK and CDR2 SYGVNS come from the germline V gene. After removal of 1 base from V and 1 base from J, the junction contained 1 base not matched to a gene. The CDR3 is 15 residues long. DNA of the CDR3: TGTGCCAGCAGTGAATGGGACAGGGCGAACACTGAAGCTTTCTTT. This translates into CASSEWDRANTEAFF.

V and J are TRBV30 and TRBJ1-2; D is perhaps TRBD1 (5 bases). The V gene's germline CDR1 is GTSNPN and CDR2 SVGIG (reference sequence). Trimming cost V 3 bases and J 8 bases, with 16 bases left between them. CDR3 length equals 13 residues. CDR3 coding DNA: TGTGCCTGGAGCGGGGCCTCTGCTACGGGCTACACCTTC. As protein: CAWSGASATGYTF. The full variable domain, rest sourced from reference TRBV30 and TRBJ1-2, is SQTIHQWPATLVQPVGSPLSLECTVEGTSNPNLYWYRQAAGRGLQLLFYSVGIGQISSEVPQNLSASRPQDRQFILSSKKLLLSDSGFYLCAWSGASATGYTFGSGTRLTVV.

This chain links TRBV6-5 with TRBJ2-5; perhaps TRBD2 as D (5 bases). Germline CDR1 is MNHEY and CDR2 is SVGAGI. The ends were cut back, 5 bases at V and 5 bases at J, with 15 bases in the middle. CDR3 length: 14 residues. CDR3 residues: CASSPGLARETQYF. CDR3 coding DNA: TGTGCCAGCAGTCCCGGACTGGCAAGGGAGACCCAGTACTTC.

The sample holds a few counts of this clonotype. This may come from a read error, since a much larger clone is one base off. The V gene is TRBV4-1, the J gene TRBJ2-3; D is perhaps TRBD2 (6 bases). The CDR3 sequence is 15 residues long. Germline values: CDR1 MGHRA, CDR2 YSYEKL. The germline V and J ends were trimmed by 1 base and 6 bases, with 14 bases remaining between them. CDR3 in amino acids: CASSQGWNRGDTQYF. The DNA for the CDR3 is TGCGCCAGCAGCCAAGGATGGAACCGGGGGGATACGCAGTATTTT.

The table lists this clonotype with a few counts. J is TRBJ2-1 and V is TRBV5-1, with 9 bases lining up with TRBD1. After removal of 4 bases from V and 6 bases from J, the junction contained 5 bases not matched to a gene. This CDR3 region has 14 residues. CDR1 is SGHRS and CDR2 is YFSETQ in the germline V gene. CDR3 DNA sequence: TGCGCCAGCAGCACGGGGACAGGGTCCAATGAGCAGTTCTTC. Translation gives CASSTGTGSNEQFF.

The CDR3 DNA reads TGTGCCAGCAGTGATGACAGGGCCAGGGAGACCCAGTACTTC. Translation: CASSDDRARETQYF. The rearrangement links TRBV2 to TRBJ2-5; 7 bases are a match to TRBD1. Germline V lookup: CDR1 SNHLY, CDR2 FYNNEI. This CDR3 contains 14 residues. J lost 5 bases, V lost 3 bases, and 6 bases had no gene match.